This TCR beta chain was captured in a study of cytomegalovirus exposure and HLA in healthy donors. The CDR3 has 15 amino acids. Germline-derived CDR1 and CDR2 are SGHAT and FQNNGV. The V end was cut by 4 bases, the J end by 3 bases, with 12 bases between. The primer mix had 60 Vbeta and 13 Jbeta primers. Profiled with immunoSEQ multiplex PCR; TCRdb holds only in-frame clones, not every one. The table shows 150,000 to 200,000 clones, with approximately 78% occurring only once. Study conclusions and caveats: Sequences of the TCR beta chain were said to predict the HLA-A and HLA-B alleles of most subjects accurately. Association of a missense DCLRE1C variant with TCR beta V- and J-gene trimming was reported in a later analysis. The study flagged about 150 TCR beta chains as cytomegalovirus-associated.

With regard to this clone: Its specificity is unknown.

The V gene is TRBV11-2, the J gene TRBJ2-2; possible D gene TRBD2, 5 bases. This sequence originates from a young woman in good health and CMV-seronegative. The specimen was PBMCs. The chain's CDR3 is CASSWFDGDTGELFF. Written as DNA, the CDR3 is TGTGCCAGCAGCTGGTTTGACGGGGACACCGGGGAGCTGTTTTTT.